Below are 9 T cell receptor beta chains sequenced from a single sample in a study of neurological immune-mediated disorders. MiXCR, applied by TCRdb to the 5' RACE reads, yields one record per CDR3 protein. Among more than 50,000 distinct CDR3 sequences listed, 3.5% to 4.5% were seen once. The sample was PBMCs. Source of these receptors: a woman aged 45-59 years with multiple sclerosis.

This clonotype was detected ten times or more. The chain links TRBV5-1 to TRBJ1-6, with 7 bases that match TRBD1. The V and J ends lost 4 bases and 8 bases, in that order; junction bases with no gene match: 9. The CDR3 covers 15 residues. Per germline, CDR1 SGHRS and CDR2 YFSETQ. CDR3 protein: CASSTGQPIDSPLHF. The DNA of the CDR3 is TGCGCCAGCAGCACGGGACAGCCGATAGATTCACCCCTCCACTTT.

This clonotype was found many times. The chain has TRBV5-1 and TRBJ2-1; 10 bases map to TRBD2. Germline values: CDR1 SGHRS, CDR2 YFSETQ. J gave up 9 bases and V 1 base, and 7 bases lay outside the gene matches. The CDR3 extends over 15 amino acids. CDR3 sequence (DNA): TGCGCCAGCAGCTTGAGGCTAGCGGGAGAAGGTGAGCAGTTCTTC. This gives the protein CASSLRLAGEGEQFF.

In this sample, this clonotype turned up many times. The V and J genes are TRBV7-6 and TRBJ2-7, with 8 nucleotides matching TRBD2. The V and J ends lost 4 bases and 6 bases, in that order; junction bases with no gene match: 8. The CDR3 covers 14 residues. The germline gives CDR1 SGHVS, CDR2 FNYEAQ. The CDR3 DNA reads TGTGCCAGCAGCTCAGTGACTAGCGCGGTCGAGCAGTACTTC. It yields the protein CASSSVTSAVEQYF.

This clonotype was recorded many times. The rearrangement links TRBV20-1 to TRBJ2-7, with a possible D match to TRBD2 (6 bases). The germline CDR1 and CDR2 sequences are DFQATT and SNEGSKA (reference sequence). V was shortened by 3 bases and J by 3 bases, with 15 bases between the two germline ends. The CDR3 runs to 14 residues. This CDR3 is CSARRAGLGYEQYF. DNA for the CDR3: TGCAGTGCTAGGAGAGCGGGTTTAGGCTACGAGCAGTACTTC.

This clonotype was recorded many times. The gene calls are TRBV5-6 and TRBJ1-5; D gene unclear. Germline V lookup: CDR1 SGHDT, CDR2 YYEEEE. CDR3 size: 15 residues. Trimming removed 1 base at V and 0 bases at J, with 8 bases between. CDR3 DNA sequence: TGTGCCAGCAGCTTGCTTCAGAATAGCAATCAGCCCCAGCATTTT. Amino acid sequence: CASSLLQNSNQPQHF.

This clonotype was detected ten times or more. The J gene is TRBJ2-1, the V gene TRBV20-1; the D is unclear. Germline V gene data show CDR1 as DFQATT and CDR2 as SNEGSKA (reference sequence). Trimming cost V 6 bases and J 8 bases, with 20 bases left between them. This CDR3 contains 14 residues. The CDR3 reads CSAPRLGASDEQFF. Written as DNA, the CDR3 is TGCAGTGCCCCCCGGCTGGGTGCGAGCGATGAGCAGTTCTTC.

This clonotype has more than one count but fewer than ten. The chain joins TRBV6-5 to TRBJ2-7; D is uncertain. The CDR3 sequence is 13 residues long. Trimming left V 2 bases short and J 0 bases short, with 5 bases between. CDR1 is MNHEY and CDR2 is SVGAGI in the germline V gene. The CDR3: CASSYGYSYEQYF. The CDR3 DNA sequence: TGTGCCAGCAGTTACGGCTACTCCTACGAGCAGTACTTC.

This clonotype has at least ten counts. The chain has TRBV29-1 and TRBJ2-7; unclear D gene. The V and J ends lost 5 bases and 5 bases respectively, with 16 bases between them. This CDR3 has 13 residues. CDR1 is SQVTM and CDR2 is ANQGSEA in the germline V gene. The CDR3 sequence is CSVCEVLRNEQYF. The CDR3 DNA follows: TGCAGCGTTTGTGAGGTCCTTAGAAACGAGCAGTACTTC.

This clonotype came up many times. CDR3 region: CASSVSPAVGRSDSYNEQFF. Written as DNA, the CDR3 is TGTGCCAGCAGCGTATCCCCGGCCGTTGGACGGTCGGATTCCTACAATGAGCAGTTCTTC. The V and J genes are TRBV9 and TRBJ2-1, with no clear D. Per the germline V gene, CDR1 is SGDLS and CDR2 is YYNGEE. The CDR3 contains 20 residues. The V end lost 1 base, the J end lost 1 base, and 24 bases lay between the germline ends.